These 4 T cell receptor beta chains were sequenced from one sample in a study of T cell responses to AZD1222 COVID-19 vaccine. Generated by immunoSEQ multiplex PCR, the TCRdb table keeps only in-frame clones and is missing some. The table has 100,000 to 150,000 clones, 85% to 95% seen once. Material: peripheral blood, obtained on day 0 of AZD1222 vaccination. These receptors were collected from an adult in good health.

The chain links TRBV5-5 to TRBJ2-3; the D is unclear. This CDR3 region has 13 residues. Trimming pared 3 bases from V and 4 bases from J, leaving 9 bases between. CDR1 is SGHKS, CDR2 YYEKEE, per germline (reference sequence). The CDR3: CASSSWNPDTQYF. DNA of the CDR3: TGTGCCAGCAGCTCCTGGAACCCAGATACGCAGTATTTT.

The chain links TRBV28 to TRBJ1-2; possibly TRBD1 for D (6 bases). V was trimmed by 7 bases and J by 3 bases, leaving 15 bases between them. The CDR3 totals 14 residues. Per the germline V gene, CDR1 is MDHEN and CDR2 is SYDVKM. CDR3 in DNA: TGTGCCAGCATTTCGTCAGGGGAAGACTATGGCTACACCTTC. Amino acids: CASISSGEDYGYTF.

In this sample, this clone turned up a few times. This sequence joins TRBV3-1 (or the pseudogene TRBV3-2) and TRBJ1-2, with D possibly being TRBD1 (6 bases). The CDR3 loop spans 16 amino acids. V lost 1 base to trimming and J lost 4 bases, with 16 bases between them. The V gene's germline CDR1 is LGHDT and CDR2 YNNKEL (reference sequence). For the CDR3, the DNA is TGTGCCAGCAGCCAAGCGGCAACGGGACACACCTATGGCTACACCTTC. This codes for CASSQAATGHTYGYTF.

The chain joins TRBV18 to TRBJ2-3; no reliable D call. Germline V gives CDR1 KGHSH, CDR2 LQKENI. The CDR3 totals 19 residues. The V end was cut by 3 bases, the J end by 1 base, with 23 bases between. This chain's CDR3 is CASSPLSIGSEFGTDTQYF. The CDR3 DNA sequence: TGTGCCAGCTCACCTCTATCGATTGGGTCGGAGTTTGGCACAGATACGCAGTATTTT.